This TCR beta chain comes out of a study of CD4+ T cells in melanoma. Assay: immunoSEQ multiplex PCR; the TCRdb copy retains only in-frame clones and omits some. The sample contains roughly 140,000 clones, around 90% of which appear only once. Germline values: CDR1 MNHNS, CDR2 SASEGT. This CDR3 contains 14 residues. J gave up 4 bases and V 1 base, and 3 bases lay outside the gene matches. Overall study findings and caveats: A reported correlation linked neoantigen-specific CD4+ T cells to CD8+, macrophage and B cell function. In melanoma, neoantigen-specific CD4+ T cells reportedly differed in differentiation state.

Remarks on this clone: Its antigen is not known.

The source is a human donor with melanoma. The chain carries TRBV6-1 and TRBJ1-1; 7 bases map to TRBD1. CDR3 sequence reads: CASSEVGTATEAFF. The CDR3 region has the DNA TGTGCCAGCAGTGAAGTTGGGACAGCCACTGAAGCTTTCTTT.